The 8 T cell receptor beta chains given below trace back to one sample, sequenced in a study of T cells in Graves' hyperthyroidism and ophthalmopathy. Amplified regions were TCR beta CDR3 sequences from RNA transcripts. HTBI primers were employed in a first-round RT-PCR of the TCR CDR3. MiXCR, applied by TCRdb to the multiplex PCR reads, yields one record per CDR3 protein. This sample has about 480,000 distinct CDR3 sequences, with approximately 23% found just once. The material sequenced was blood. Source of these receptors: a woman aged 70-85 years with Graves' ophthalmopathy.

This clonotype was seen many times. The V gene is TRBV2, the J gene TRBJ1-3, with D perhaps matching TRBD1 (5 bases). The length of the CDR3 is 15 residues. The V end lost 4 bases, the J end lost 3 bases, and 13 bases lay between the germline ends. CDR1 is SNHLY, CDR2 FYNNEI, per germline. The CDR3: CASSGLQGGGNTIYF. The DNA of the CDR3 is TGTGCCAGCAGTGGATTGCAGGGCGGTGGAAACACCATATATTTT.

The V call is TRBV5-1, the J call TRBJ2-1, with 9 bases that match TRBD2. This CDR3 comprises 14 residues. The germline V gene encodes CDR1 SGHRS and CDR2 YFSETQ. V shed 6 bases and J 8 bases; nucleotides not matched to a gene: 9. The CDR3 sequence is CASTLRWTSDEQFF. The CDR3, as DNA: TGCGCCAGCACGCTTCGATGGACTAGCGATGAGCAGTTCTTC.

The rearrangement links TRBV30 to TRBJ2-3, with 11 positions matching TRBD2. The length of the CDR3 is 14 residues. V shed 3 bases, J shed 3 bases, and the junction held 2 bases outside the gene matches. Germline V gene sequence: CDR1 GTSNPN, CDR2 SVGIG (reference sequence). CDR3 residues: CAWRVAGGTDTQYF. CDR3 DNA sequence: TGTGCCTGGAGAGTAGCGGGAGGGACAGATACGCAGTATTTT. Based on the CDR3 plus reference TRBV30 and TRBJ2-3, the full variable domain is SQTIHQWPATLVQPVGSPLSLECTVEGTSNPNLYWYRQAAGRGLQLLFYSVGIGQISSEVPQNLSASRPQDRQFILSSKKLLLSDSGFYLCAWRVAGGTDTQYFGPGTRLTVL.

The genes are TRBV2 and TRBJ2-7; TRBD2 might be the D (5 bases). The germline gives CDR1 SNHLY, CDR2 FYNNEI. The CDR3 loop spans 15 amino acids. V shed 5 bases and J shed 3 bases, with 17 bases lying between them. CDR3: CASSFEGYRRYEQYF. The CDR3 DNA is TGTGCCAGCAGTTTCGAGGGTTATCGGCGCTACGAGCAGTACTTC.

This clonotype was observed a few times. This chain uses TRBV3-1 with TRBJ2-2; possibly TRBD2 for D (6 bases). Germline CDR1 reads LGHDT; CDR2 reads YNNKEL (reference sequence). Between the trimmed V and J ends, which lost 1 base and 7 bases, there was a span of 10 bases. The CDR3 has 14 residues. The CDR3 here is CASSQVREFGELFF. For the CDR3, the DNA is TGTGCCAGCAGCCAAGTTCGGGAGTTCGGGGAGCTGTTTTTT.

This clonotype was seen ten or more times. This chain links TRBV11-2 with TRBJ2-5; the match to TRBD1 covers 10 bases. The CDR3 covers 16 residues. Germline loops: CDR1 SGHAT, CDR2 FQNNGV. V shed 4 bases, J shed 3 bases, and the junction held 8 bases outside the gene matches. CDR3 sequence reads: CASSSVMGTGEETQYF. The CDR3 nucleotides are TGTGCCAGCAGCTCGGTTATGGGGACAGGGGAAGAGACCCAGTACTTC. Drawing the rest from reference TRBV11-2 and TRBJ2-5, the complete variable domain is EAGVAQSPRYKIIEKRQSVAFWCNPISGHATLYWYQQILGQGPKLLIQFQNNGVVDDSQLPKDRFSAERLKGVDSTLKIQPAKLEDSAVYLCASSSVMGTGEETQYFGPGTRLLVL.

The table lists this clonotype with a few counts. J is TRBJ2-7 and V is TRBV6-2 or TRBV6-3; no clear D. Germline-derived CDR1 and CDR2 are MNHEY and SVGEGT. Trimming removed 1 base from V and 6 bases from J, with 16 bases in between. This CDR3 has 15 amino acids. The CDR3 reads CASSYLDRRAAEQYF. The CDR3 region has the DNA TGTGCCAGCAGTTACTTGGATCGACGCGCAGCCGAGCAGTACTTC.

There are a few counts of this clonotype. This rearrangement joins TRBV5-1 to TRBJ2-3; D might be TRBD2 (6 bases). Trimming removed 4 bases from V and 2 bases from J, with 14 bases in between. There are 15 residues in the CDR3. The germline gives CDR1 SGHRS, CDR2 YFSETQ. This CDR3 is CASSPGVAVTDTQYF. CDR3 nucleotides: TGCGCCAGCAGCCCCGGGGTAGCGGTCACAGATACGCAGTATTTT.